The 13 T cell receptor beta chains reported below all come from one sample, sequenced in a study of control samples from healthy donors and cancer patients (dated by TCRdb to about 2020). Libraries were constructed by the immunoSEQ multiplex PCR assay. Drawn from immuneACCESS, this table holds only the in-frame rearrangements with V and J called that TCRdb kept. Clones are partly lost; checked studies trace under half to an unresolved V gene and leave the rest unexplained. Present in this sample are around 30,000 clones, approximately 94% of which were seen just once. Under 8% of the sample is in the top ten clones. The sequenced sample was blood. The receptors here all came from a man in his fifties or sixties in good health.

This chain joins TRBV5-8 and TRBJ1-2; D is unresolved. V shed 5 bases and J shed 7 bases, with 18 bases lying between them. CDR3 length equals 14 residues. CDR1 SGHTS and CDR2 YDEGEE come from the germline V gene. CDR3 nucleotides: TGTGCCAGCAGTCCCGCGGGGTGGAGTAGTGGCTACACCTTC. This gives the protein CASSPAGWSSGYTF.

In this sample, this clone turned up once. The chain has TRBV4-2 and TRBJ2-1, with D possibly being TRBD1 or TRBD2 (5 bases each). The CDR3 totals 15 residues. Germline lookup yields CDR1 LGHNA and CDR2 YNFKEQ. V was trimmed by 4 bases and J by 0 bases, leaving 10 bases between them. CDR3 coding DNA: TGTGCCAGCAGCCCAGAGGGGCCCTCCTACAATGAGCAGTTCTTC. It encodes CASSPEGPSYNEQFF.

The V call is TRBV21-1, the J call TRBJ1-2; the table's D call TRBD1 went unverified against the DNA. TRBV21-1 is an annotated pseudogene. CDR3 length equals 19 residues. The CDR3 region is CASRSPLRDRGRVDYGYTF. In DNA form, the CDR3 reads TGTGCCAGCAGATCCCCTTTAAGGGACAGGGGACGGGTCGACTATGGCTACACCTTC.

This chain connects TRBV3-1 (or the pseudogene TRBV3-2) to TRBJ2-6; TRBD1 aligns across 8 bases. The CDR3 consists of 18 residues. From germline, CDR1 is LGHDT and CDR2 YNNKEL (reference sequence). V lost 4 bases and J lost 2; bases outside the gene matches: 10. The CDR3 sequence is CASSLRQGISPGANVLTF. The CDR3 DNA reads TGTGCCAGCAGCCTAAGACAGGGGATTAGTCCTGGGGCCAACGTCCTGACTTTC.

This CDR3 reads CASSSYRADQPQHF. CDR3 nucleotides: TGTGCCAGCAGCTCCTACAGGGCTGATCAGCCCCAGCATTTT. This chain joins TRBV5-6 and TRBJ1-5; maybe TRBD1 (6 bases). V was pared by 3 bases and J by 5 bases, with 12 bases between. Germline loops: CDR1 SGHDT, CDR2 YYEEEE. The CDR3 consists of 14 residues. Supplemented by reference TRBV5-6 and TRBJ1-5, the full variable domain reads DAGVTQSPTHLIKTRGQQVTLRCSPKSGHDTVSWYQQALGQGPQFIFQYYEEEERQRGNFPDRFSGHQFPNYSSELNVNALLLGDSALYLCASSSYRADQPQHFGDGTRLSIL.

The chain recombines TRBV5-6 with TRBJ1-2; 7 nucleotides align to TRBD1. CDR3 length equals 15 residues. CDR1 SGHDT and CDR2 YYEEEE come from the germline V gene. After removal of 2 bases from V and 8 bases from J, the junction contained 12 bases not matched to a gene. DNA for the CDR3: TGTGCCAGCAGCTTCCGAGACAGGGAAGGGAGAGGCTACACCTTC. The encoded protein is CASSFRDREGRGYTF.

This chain uses TRBV2 with TRBJ1-1, with TRBD1 matching over 8 bases. This CDR3 contains 15 residues. Germline values: CDR1 SNHLY, CDR2 FYNNEI. V gave up 4 bases and J gave up 2 bases; unmatched junction bases: 6. For the CDR3, the DNA is TGTGCCAGCAGTGCGACACCAGGGGGCAACACTGAAGCTTTCTTT. It is translated as CASSATPGGNTEAFF.

The count of this clone is one. The chain employs TRBV9 and TRBJ2-2, with D tentatively TRBD1 (5 bases). V was shortened by 4 bases and J by 2 bases, with 15 bases between the two germline ends. Germline V gives CDR1 SGDLS, CDR2 YYNGEE. The CDR3 is 16 residues long. For the CDR3, the DNA is TGTGCCAGCAGCCCAGAGTGGACACTCAACACCGGGGAGCTGTTTTTT. Translated: CASSPEWTLNTGELFF.

CDR3 bases: TGCAGCGTTGTGACGCGGGGGCATAACACTGAAGCTTTCTTT. Translation gives CSVVTRGHNTEAFF. The chain carries TRBV29-1 and TRBJ1-1; perhaps TRBD1 as D (6 bases). The CDR3 is made up of 14 amino acids. Germline V gives CDR1 SQVTM, CDR2 ANQGSEA. V gave up 4 bases and J gave up 2 bases, with 14 bases separating them.

The chain employs TRBV28 and TRBJ1-1, with D possibly being TRBD1 (5 bases). Deletions cut 6 bases from V and 3 bases from J, with 14 bases between. Germline CDR1 MDHEN, CDR2 SYDVKM. CDR3 size: 14 residues. DNA for the CDR3: TGTGCCAGCAGGTCGGGGCTTAGCTACACTGAAGCTTTCTTT. Amino acid sequence: CASRSGLSYTEAFF.

The DNA for the CDR3 is TGTGCCAGCAGTTACTCCCCAGGCGATACGCAGTATTTT. Amino acid sequence: CASSYSPGDTQYF. The chain has TRBV6-2 or TRBV6-3 and TRBJ2-3, with D uncertain. Germline-derived CDR1 and CDR2 are MNHEY and SVGEGT. The CDR3 covers 13 residues. V lost 0 bases, J lost 6 bases, and 7 bases lay in between.

The chain employs TRBV27 and TRBJ1-2; D uncertain. The CDR3 has 14 amino acids. Germline V gives CDR1 MNHEY, CDR2 SMNVEV (reference sequence). V was pared by 0 bases and J by 6 bases, with 11 bases between. CDR3 region: CASSLSTLSDGYTF. The CDR3 bases are TGTGCCAGCAGTTTATCGACGCTATCAGATGGCTACACCTTC.

The V and J genes are TRBV11-2 and TRBJ2-3; 9 bases map to TRBD2. This CDR3 is 16 amino acids long. Per germline, CDR1 SGHAT and CDR2 FQNNGV. J lost 4 bases, V lost 0 bases, and 5 bases had no gene match. CDR3 region: CASSLDSRGGADTQYF. The DNA of the CDR3 is TGTGCCAGCAGCTTAGACTCGCGGGGGGGGGCAGATACGCAGTATTTT.